The 28 T cell receptor beta chains given below trace back to one sample, sequenced in a study of blood T cell repertoires in COVID-19. Assay used: immunoSEQ multiplex PCR; TCRdb lists only in-frame clones, some missing. Of approximately 100,000 clones in the sample, under 90% were seen once. Sequencing used peripheral blood. All receptors derive from a human donor in a cohort sampled during active or convalescent COVID-19.

V gene TRBV5-1 combines with J gene TRBJ2-5; D is possibly TRBD2 (6 bases). Germline V gene sequence: CDR1 SGHRS, CDR2 YFSETQ. The CDR3 is 13 amino acids. V lost 6 bases to trimming and J lost 2 bases, with 11 bases between them. The CDR3 loop reads CASTQTRQETQYF. In nucleotides, the CDR3 is TGCGCCAGCACCCAGACTAGACAAGAGACCCAGTACTTC.

Only one count was recorded for this clone. The chain uses TRBV12-5 and TRBJ2-6, with D possibly being TRBD1 (6 bases). This CDR3 is 18 amino acids long. Germline CDR1 reads LGHNT; CDR2 reads FRNRAP. Trimming took 1 base from V and 1 from J, leaving 14 bases between them. Here the CDR3 reads CASGLGQVFGSGANVLTF. CDR3 bases: TGTGCTAGTGGTTTGGGACAGGTTTTCGGTTCTGGGGCCAACGTCCTGACTTTC.

This chain uses TRBV9 with TRBJ2-7, with TRBD1 matching 10 bases. Germline CDR1 SGDLS, CDR2 YYNGEE. After removal of 6 bases from V and 1 base from J, the junction contained 7 bases not matched to a gene. The CDR3 loop spans 15 amino acids. The CDR3 is CASIYPGQGSYEQYF. The CDR3 coding sequence is TGTGCCAGCATCTATCCGGGACAGGGGTCCTACGAGCAGTACTTC.

The chain uses TRBV5-6 and TRBJ2-1; D not resolved. Deletions cut 4 bases from V and 2 bases from J, with 16 bases between. Germline loops: CDR1 SGHDT, CDR2 YYEEEE. CDR3 length: 16 amino acids. CDR3 sequence: CASSPPGFRAYNEQFF. The CDR3 coding sequence is TGTGCCAGCAGCCCCCCAGGCTTCAGAGCCTACAATGAGCAGTTCTTC.

The chain is built from TRBV3-1 (or the pseudogene TRBV3-2) and TRBJ1-6, with 7 bases matching TRBD1. Germline V gene lookup returns CDR1 LGHDT and CDR2 YNNKEL (reference sequence). The CDR3 has 15 amino acids. Trimming cost V 5 bases and J 4 bases; bases outside gene matches: 5. This chain's CDR3 is CASSAGGPYNSPLHF. As DNA, the CDR3 is TGTGCCAGCAGCGCAGGGGGTCCGTATAATTCACCCCTCCACTTT.

The chain joins TRBV7-2 to TRBJ1-1; TRBD1 might be the D (6 bases). Germline lookup yields CDR1 SGHTA and CDR2 FQGNSA. Trimming stripped 0 bases from V and 1 base from J, with 12 bases between. This CDR3 comprises 16 residues. The CDR3 loop is CASSLAWTARNTEAFF. CDR3 DNA sequence: TGTGCCAGCAGCTTAGCCTGGACAGCAAGGAACACTGAAGCTTTCTTT.

CDR3 nucleotide sequence: TGTGCCAGTAGTATATGGCAGATCAACTCTGGAAACACCATATATTTT. This sequence encodes CASSIWQINSGNTIYF. This chain joins TRBV19 and TRBJ1-3; D remains ambiguous. CDR1 and CDR2 (germline): LNHDA, SQIVND (reference sequence). This CDR3 has 16 residues. The V gene lost 2 bases and the J gene lost 0 bases, with 11 bases spanning the gap.

The CDR3 coding sequence is TGTGCCGCTGGGGACAGGGACTATGGCTACACCTTC. Its translation: CAAGDRDYGYTF. V and J are TRBV10-3 and TRBJ1-2; 9 bases line up with TRBD1. This CDR3 has 12 amino acids. With V trimmed by 11 bases and J by 3 bases, 4 bases remained unmatched. Germline CDR1 and CDR2: ENHRY and SYGVKD.

This clone showed up just a few times. CDR3 sequence: CASSMSGTDTQYF. The CDR3 DNA sequence: TGTGCCAGTAGTATGTCTGGCACAGATACGCAGTATTTT. The rearrangement uses TRBV19 and TRBJ2-3; no reliable D call. The V end lost 3 bases, the J end lost 1 base, and 5 bases lay between the germline ends. The CDR3 runs 13 residues. Germline V CDR1 and CDR2: LNHDA, SQIVND (reference sequence).

The rearrangement links TRBV19 to TRBJ2-7; D call uncertain. The germline V and J ends were trimmed by 4 bases and 1 base, with 17 bases remaining between them. This CDR3 region has 16 residues. CDR1 LNHDA and CDR2 SQIVND come from the germline V gene (reference sequence). The CDR3 bases are TGTGCCAGTAGTAGAACCCTCGGAGACGGATCCTACGAGCAGTACTTC. The encoded protein is CASSRTLGDGSYEQYF.

This chain links TRBV5-1 with TRBJ2-3; tentative D call: TRBD2 (5 bases). The CDR3 consists of 16 residues. Trimming took off 0 bases at V and 1 base at J, with 12 bases between the two ends. Germline V CDR1 and CDR2: SGHRS, YFSETQ. CDR3 loop: CASSLGAGLGTDTQYF. The CDR3 DNA is TGCGCCAGCAGCTTGGGGGCGGGCCTAGGCACAGATACGCAGTATTTT.

The chain has TRBV12-5 and TRBJ1-5, with D perhaps matching TRBD1 (6 bases). Per the germline V gene, CDR1 is LGHNT and CDR2 is FRNRAP. V was pared by 2 bases and J by 6 bases, with 11 bases between. The CDR3 loop spans 14 amino acids. CDR3 amino acids: CASGLYREVQPQHF. For the CDR3, the DNA is TGTGCTAGTGGTTTGTACAGGGAAGTTCAGCCCCAGCATTTT.

About this clone: A junction boundary mismatches the germline segment, possibly from a read error. This chain joins TRBV7-7 and TRBJ2-7; 9 nucleotides agree with TRBD1. The CDR3 totals 14 residues. Germline CDR1 SSHAT, CDR2 FNYEAQ (reference sequence). The CDR3 DNA reads as TGTGCTAGCAGCTTGGGACAGGGTGGCTACGAGCAGTACTTC. It is translated as CASSLGQGGYEQYF. Complete variable domain (other parts from reference TRBV7-7 and TRBJ2-7): GAGVSQSPRYKVTKRGQDVTLRCDPISSHATLYWYQQALGQGPEFLTYFNYEAQPDKSGLPSDRFSAERPEGSISTLTIQRTEQRDSAMYRCASSLGQGGYEQYFGPGTRLTVT.

The count of this clone is one. This rearrangement joins TRBV11-2 to TRBJ2-1; 14 positions match TRBD2. The CDR3 covers 14 residues. The V segment lost 4 bases and the J segment 9 bases; nucleotides outside the gene matches: 2. Per the germline V gene, CDR1 is SGHAT and CDR2 is FQNNGV. This chain's CDR3 is CASSSGLAGAEQFF. CDR3 nucleotides: TGTGCCAGCAGCTCGGGACTAGCGGGGGCTGAGCAGTTCTTC. Drawing the rest from reference TRBV11-2 and TRBJ2-1, the complete variable domain is EAGVAQSPRYKIIEKRQSVAFWCNPISGHATLYWYQQILGQGPKLLIQFQNNGVVDDSQLPKDRFSAERLKGVDSTLKIQPAKLEDSAVYLCASSSGLAGAEQFFGPGTRLTVL.

This clone was observed a few times. The V gene is TRBV19, the J gene TRBJ1-2, with 7 nucleotides matching TRBD1. Trimming at V came to 4 bases and at J to 5 bases, leaving 10 bases not matched to a gene. This CDR3 contains 15 residues. Germline V lookup: CDR1 LNHDA, CDR2 SQIVND (reference sequence). The CDR3 sequence: CASSTHSGTAYGYTF. CDR3 coding DNA: TGTGCCAGTAGTACCCATTCCGGGACAGCTTATGGCTACACCTTC.

The rearrangement joins TRBV4-2 to TRBJ1-1; TRBD1 aligns across 8 bases. CDR3 length: 14 residues. V trimming: 2 bases; J trimming: 8 bases; junction bases outside the gene matches: 7. CDR1 is LGHNA and CDR2 is YNFKEQ in the germline V gene. CDR3: CASSQRTGKNEAFF. CDR3 nucleotide sequence: TGTGCCAGCAGCCAAAGGACAGGGAAAAACGAAGCTTTCTTT.

This clone occurred a few times. The V call is TRBV6-5, the J call TRBJ1-1; 8 bases agree with TRBD1. Germline V gene sequence: CDR1 MNHEY, CDR2 SVGAGI. The CDR3 covers 14 residues. With V trimmed by 6 bases and J by 0 bases, 3 bases remained unmatched. This chain's CDR3 is CASRRQGLNTEAFF. In DNA form, the CDR3 reads TGTGCCAGCAGGAGACAGGGGTTGAACACTGAAGCTTTCTTT.

The rearrangement joins TRBV9 to TRBJ1-5, with 8 bases fitting TRBD1. V shed 3 bases, J shed 0 bases, and the junction held 5 bases outside the gene matches. The CDR3 spans 16 residues. Looked up from germline, CDR1 is SGDLS and CDR2 is YYNGEE. The chain's CDR3 is CASSGGQGVSNQPQHF. CDR3 nucleotide sequence: TGTGCCAGCAGCGGAGGACAGGGTGTTAGCAATCAGCCCCAGCATTTT. Filled out from reference TRBV9 and TRBJ1-5, the complete variable domain reads DSGVTQTPKHLITATGQRVTLRCSPRSGDLSVYWYQQSLDQGLQFLIQYYNGEERAKGNILERFSAQQFPDLHSELNLSSLELGDSALYFCASSGGQGVSNQPQHFGDGTRLSIL.

The gene calls are TRBV7-2 and TRBJ1-5, with a possible D match to TRBD1 (5 bases). This CDR3 spans 14 amino acids. Germline values: CDR1 SGHTA, CDR2 FQGNSA. Deletions cut 5 bases from V and 8 bases from J, with 16 bases between. The CDR3 protein is CASSPGGGWKPQHF. The CDR3, as DNA: TGTGCCAGCAGCCCAGGCGGGGGATGGAAGCCCCAGCATTTT.

The chain joins TRBV21-1 to TRBJ1-6; TRBD1 is the table's D call, not checked against the DNA. TRBV21-1 is a listed pseudogene. The CDR3 spans 16 residues. The CDR3 DNA reads as TGTGCCAGCAGCAAAGAAGGGGTGACAGAAAATTCACCCCTCCACTTT. It encodes CASSKEGVTENSPLHF.

The chain has TRBV6-6 and TRBJ2-5, with D maybe TRBD1 (6 bases). The germline V and J ends were trimmed by 0 bases and 3 bases, with 11 bases remaining between them. The CDR3 is made up of 15 amino acids. The germline V gene has CDR1 MNHNY and CDR2 SVGAGI (reference sequence). CDR3 amino acids: CASSYSINREETQYF. The CDR3 DNA reads as TGTGCCAGCAGTTACTCGATTAACAGGGAAGAGACCCAGTACTTC.

The chain employs TRBV13 and TRBJ2-3, with TRBD1 identical over 8 bases. The CDR3 length is 15 residues. Trimming at V came to 5 bases and at J to 2 bases, leaving 6 bases not matched to a gene. The germline V gene encodes CDR1 PRHDT and CDR2 FYEKMQ (reference sequence). The DNA of the CDR3 is TGTGCCAGCAGCGTCGGACAGGGTTTCACAGATACGCAGTATTTT. Translated: CASSVGQGFTDTQYF.

V gene TRBV9 combines with J gene TRBJ2-7; 8 nucleotides match TRBD1. The CDR3 spans 16 residues. V dropped 2 bases and J dropped 2; count of bases not matched to a gene: 9. Germline lookup yields CDR1 SGDLS and CDR2 YYNGEE. CDR3 residues: CASSVPRDRLTYEQYF. As DNA, the CDR3 is TGTGCCAGCAGCGTGCCCCGGGACAGGTTGACCTACGAGCAGTACTTC.

The chain joins TRBV19 to TRBJ1-4; no reliable D call. Trimming stripped 5 bases from V and 2 bases from J, with 12 bases between. The CDR3 runs 15 residues. CDR1 is LNHDA and CDR2 is SQIVND in the germline V gene (reference sequence). CDR3 amino acids: CASSPHQSTNEKLFF. CDR3 in DNA: TGTGCCAGTAGTCCGCACCAGTCGACTAATGAAAAACTGTTTTTT.

The rearrangement joins TRBV4-1 to TRBJ1-4; 9 bases match TRBD1. Germline V lookup: CDR1 MGHRA, CDR2 YSYEKL. V trimming: 0 bases; J trimming: 7 bases; junction bases outside the gene matches: 3. This CDR3 region has 15 residues. The CDR3 DNA is TGCGCCAGCAGCCAAGAGGGACAGGGAGGTGAAAAACTGTTTTTT. Protein sequence: CASSQEGQGGEKLFF.

In regard to this clone: This likely comes from a read error, as the CDR3 has no conserved phenylalanine or tryptophan at its end. The limits of the CDR3 on the DNA are not certain, so only TCRdb's listed CDR3 is given. The chain joins TRBV21-1 to TRBJ1-1; TRBD1, the D gene given by the table, was not confirmed from the DNA. TRBV21-1 is reported as a pseudogene. The CDR3 totals 10 residues, both ends included. CDR3 residues: CASIDLGPKL.

The V gene is TRBV7-9, the J gene TRBJ1-6; D remains unclear. There are 16 residues in the CDR3. Trimming left V 2 bases short and J 5 bases short, with 13 bases between. Germline V gene lookup returns CDR1 SEHNR and CDR2 FQNEAQ (reference sequence). The CDR3 nucleotides are TGTGCCAGCAGCTTACTACAGCCTATAGATAATTCACCCCTCCACTTT. It yields the protein CASSLLQPIDNSPLHF.

The chain links TRBV19 to TRBJ2-7; no reliable D call. The CDR3 consists of 16 residues. Trimming took off 5 bases at V and 5 bases at J, with 22 bases between the two ends. Germline loops: CDR1 LNHDA, CDR2 SQIVND (reference sequence). The CDR3 spells CASSVASGFLMDEQYF. DNA of the CDR3: TGTGCCAGTAGTGTCGCCTCCGGGTTCCTTATGGACGAGCAGTACTTC. Full variable domain (remainder filled in from reference TRBV19 and TRBJ2-7): DGGITQSPKYLFRKEGQNVTLSCEQNLNHDAMYWYRQDPGQGLRLIYYSQIVNDFQKGDIAEGYSVSREKKESFPLTVTSAQKNPTAFYLCASSVASGFLMDEQYFGPGTRLTVT.